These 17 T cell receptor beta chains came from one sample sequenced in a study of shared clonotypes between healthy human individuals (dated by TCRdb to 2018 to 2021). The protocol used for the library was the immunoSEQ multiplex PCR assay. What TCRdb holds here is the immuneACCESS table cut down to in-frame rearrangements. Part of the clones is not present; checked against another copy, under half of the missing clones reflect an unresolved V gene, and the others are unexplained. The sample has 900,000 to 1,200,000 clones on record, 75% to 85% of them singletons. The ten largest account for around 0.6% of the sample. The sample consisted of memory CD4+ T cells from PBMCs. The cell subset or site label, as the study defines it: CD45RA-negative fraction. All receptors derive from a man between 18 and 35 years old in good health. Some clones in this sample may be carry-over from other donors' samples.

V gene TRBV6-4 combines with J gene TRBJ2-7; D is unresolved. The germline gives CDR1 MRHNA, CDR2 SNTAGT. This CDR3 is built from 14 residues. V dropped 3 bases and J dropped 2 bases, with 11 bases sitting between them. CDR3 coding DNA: TGTGCCAGCAGTGATAGACGGAGAGCCTACGAGCAGTACTTC. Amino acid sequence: CASSDRRRAYEQYF.

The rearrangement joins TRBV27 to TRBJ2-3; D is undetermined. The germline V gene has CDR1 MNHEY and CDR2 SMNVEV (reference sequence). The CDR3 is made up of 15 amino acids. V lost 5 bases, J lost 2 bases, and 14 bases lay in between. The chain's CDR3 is CASSPAGRATDTQYF. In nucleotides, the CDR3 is TGTGCCAGCAGTCCTGCCGGACGCGCCACAGATACGCAGTATTTT.

CDR3 DNA: TGTGCCAGCAGTGTGGGGCGGGAGGTCAAAAACATTCAGTACTTC. Protein product: CASSVGREVKNIQYF. The V gene is TRBV2, the J gene TRBJ2-4; 8 nucleotides align to TRBD2. Germline CDR1 reads SNHLY; CDR2 reads FYNNEI. CDR3 length equals 15 residues. The V gene end was trimmed by 4 bases and the J gene end by 3 bases; junction bases not matched to a gene: 5.

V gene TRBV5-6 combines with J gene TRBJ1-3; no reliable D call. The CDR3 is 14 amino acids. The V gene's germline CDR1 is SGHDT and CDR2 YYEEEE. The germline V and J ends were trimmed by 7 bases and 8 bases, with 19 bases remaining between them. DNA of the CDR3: TGTGCCAGCTCGCGCCCCACCCGCGCTGACACCATATATTTT. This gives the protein CASSRPTRADTIYF. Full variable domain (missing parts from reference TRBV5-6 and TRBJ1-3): DAGVTQSPTHLIKTRGQQVTLRCSPKSGHDTVSWYQQALGQGPQFIFQYYEEEERQRGNFPDRFSGHQFPNYSSELNVNALLLGDSALYLCASSRPTRADTIYFGEGSWLTVV.

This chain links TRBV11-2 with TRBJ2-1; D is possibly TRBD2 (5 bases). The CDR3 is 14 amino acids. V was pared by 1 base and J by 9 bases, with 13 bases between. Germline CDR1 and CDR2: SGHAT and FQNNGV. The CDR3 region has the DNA TGTGCCAGCAGCTTAGGGTCCGGGATCGGTGAGCAGTTCTTC. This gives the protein CASSLGSGIGEQFF.

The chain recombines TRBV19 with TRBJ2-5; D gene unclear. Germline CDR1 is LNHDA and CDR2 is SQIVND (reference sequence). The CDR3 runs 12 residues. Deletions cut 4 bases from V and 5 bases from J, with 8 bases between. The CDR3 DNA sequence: TGTGCCAGTAGTAGAAATGGGGAGACCCAGTACTTC. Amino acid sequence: CASSRNGETQYF.

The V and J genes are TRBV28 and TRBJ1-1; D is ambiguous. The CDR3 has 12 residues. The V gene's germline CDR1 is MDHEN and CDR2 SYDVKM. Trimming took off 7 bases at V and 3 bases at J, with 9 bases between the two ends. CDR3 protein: CASTKFDTEAFF. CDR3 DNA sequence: TGTGCCAGCACAAAATTCGACACTGAAGCTTTCTTT.

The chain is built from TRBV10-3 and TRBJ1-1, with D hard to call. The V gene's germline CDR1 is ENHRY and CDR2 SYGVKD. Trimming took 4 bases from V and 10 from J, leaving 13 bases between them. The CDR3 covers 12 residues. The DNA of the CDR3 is TGTGCCATCAGTGGAGGAGGTTTTGGAGCTTTCTTT. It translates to CAISGGGFGAFF.

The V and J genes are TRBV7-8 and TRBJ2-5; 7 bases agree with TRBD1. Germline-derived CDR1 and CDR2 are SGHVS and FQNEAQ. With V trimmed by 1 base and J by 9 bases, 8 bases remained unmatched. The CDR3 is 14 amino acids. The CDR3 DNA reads TGTGCCAGCAGCTTAGATGGTAGGGGGCAGGCCCAGTACTTC. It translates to CASSLDGRGQAQYF. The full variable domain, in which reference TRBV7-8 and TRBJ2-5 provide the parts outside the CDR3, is GAGVSQSPRYKVAKRGQDVALRCDPISGHVSLFWYQQALGQGPEFLTYFQNEAQLDKSGLPSDRFFAERPEGSVSTLKIQRTQQEDSAVYLCASSLDGRGQAQYFGPGTRLLVL.

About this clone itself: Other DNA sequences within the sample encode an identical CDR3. The CDR3 DNA sequence: TGTGCCAGCAGCTTAGTTGCTACCGGGGAGCTGTTTTTT. It translates to CASSLVATGELFF. This chain links TRBV7-9 with TRBJ2-2; no clear D gene. CDR1 is SEHNR, CDR2 FQNEAQ, per germline (reference sequence). CDR3 length: 13 amino acids. Trimming left V 1 base short and J 5 bases short, with 5 bases between.

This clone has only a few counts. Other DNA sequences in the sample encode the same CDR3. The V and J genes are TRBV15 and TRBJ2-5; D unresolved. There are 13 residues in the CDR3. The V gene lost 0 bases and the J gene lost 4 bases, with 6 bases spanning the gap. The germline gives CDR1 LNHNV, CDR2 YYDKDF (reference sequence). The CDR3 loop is CATSRDLGETQYF. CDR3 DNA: TGTGCCACCAGCAGAGATCTCGGAGAGACCCAGTACTTC.

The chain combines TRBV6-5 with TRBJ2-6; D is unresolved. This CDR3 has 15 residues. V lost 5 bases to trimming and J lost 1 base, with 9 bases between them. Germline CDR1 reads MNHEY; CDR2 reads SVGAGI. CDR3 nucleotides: TGTGCCAGCAGTCCCTTGATATCTGGGGCCAACGTCCTGACTTTC. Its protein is CASSPLISGANVLTF.

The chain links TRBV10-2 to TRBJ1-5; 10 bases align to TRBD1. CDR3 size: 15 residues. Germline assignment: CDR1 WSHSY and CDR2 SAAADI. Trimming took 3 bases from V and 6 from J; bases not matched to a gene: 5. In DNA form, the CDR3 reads TGCGCCAGCAGTGAAGGGACAGGGGATATTCAGCCCCAGCATTTT. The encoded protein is CASSEGTGDIQPQHF.

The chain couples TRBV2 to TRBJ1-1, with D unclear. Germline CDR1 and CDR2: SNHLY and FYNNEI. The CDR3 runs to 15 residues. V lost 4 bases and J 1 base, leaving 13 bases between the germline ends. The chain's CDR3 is CASSASGVTNTEAFF. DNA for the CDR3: TGTGCCAGCAGTGCTTCTGGGGTCACGAACACTGAAGCTTTCTTT.

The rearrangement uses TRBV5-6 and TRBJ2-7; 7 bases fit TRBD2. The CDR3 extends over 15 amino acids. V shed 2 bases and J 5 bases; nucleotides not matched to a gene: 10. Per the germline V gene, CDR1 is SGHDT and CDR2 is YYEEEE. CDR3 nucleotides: TGTGCCAGCAGCTTACGAGGCGGGAGTCGGAACGAGCAGTACTTC. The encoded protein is CASSLRGGSRNEQYF. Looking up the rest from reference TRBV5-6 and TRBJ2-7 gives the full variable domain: DAGVTQSPTHLIKTRGQQVTLRCSPKSGHDTVSWYQQALGQGPQFIFQYYEEEERQRGNFPDRFSGHQFPNYSSELNVNALLLGDSALYLCASSLRGGSRNEQYFGPGTRLTVT.

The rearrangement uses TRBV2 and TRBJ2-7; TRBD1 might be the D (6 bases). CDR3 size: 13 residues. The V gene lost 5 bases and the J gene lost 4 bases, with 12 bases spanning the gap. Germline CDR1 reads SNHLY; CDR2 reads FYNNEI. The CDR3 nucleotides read TGTGCCAGCAGTACTGGACAGAGTTACGAGCAGTACTTC. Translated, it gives CASSTGQSYEQYF.

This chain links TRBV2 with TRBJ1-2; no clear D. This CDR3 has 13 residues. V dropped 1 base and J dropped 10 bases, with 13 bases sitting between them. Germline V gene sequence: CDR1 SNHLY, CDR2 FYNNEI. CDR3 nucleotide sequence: TGTGCCAGCAGTGAAGGTGCATGGGTTGTCTACACCTTC. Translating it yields CASSEGAWVVYTF.